This T cell receptor beta chain was documented in a study of beta chain features in type 1 diabetes. Study-wide results and limits: All four CD4+ subsets of Type 1 diabetes patients contained TCRB CDR3s that were moderately but significantly shorter.

Every isolated RNA sample was fully reverse transcribed, so sequencing captured expressed TCRB transcripts. Sequenced by immunoSEQ multiplex PCR; TCRdb stores in-frame clones only, minus some. Found here are 250,000 to 300,000 clones, roughly an eighth of them singletons; the top ten hold approximately 0.015%. The germline V gene has CDR1 SGDLS and CDR2 YYNGEE. With 5 bases removed from V and 0 bases from J, the gap between germline ends came to 8 bases. This CDR3 contains 14 residues. This clone was recorded a few times. Its antigen is undetermined. The clonotype was recovered from a man younger than 40 with type 1 diabetes. The chain joins TRBV9 to TRBJ1-4, with D tentatively TRBD1 (6 bases). Material for sequencing was naive CD4+ T cells from blood. CDR3 region: CASSGTTTNEKLFF. DNA of the CDR3: TGTGCCAGCAGTGGGACAACAACTAATGAAAAACTGTTTTTT. Full variable domain (outside the CDR3, taken from reference TRBV9 and TRBJ1-4): DSGVTQTPKHLITATGQRVTLRCSPRSGDLSVYWYQQSLDQGLQFLIQYYNGEERAKGNILERFSAQQFPDLHSELNLSSLELGDSALYFCASSGTTTNEKLFFGSGTQLSVL.